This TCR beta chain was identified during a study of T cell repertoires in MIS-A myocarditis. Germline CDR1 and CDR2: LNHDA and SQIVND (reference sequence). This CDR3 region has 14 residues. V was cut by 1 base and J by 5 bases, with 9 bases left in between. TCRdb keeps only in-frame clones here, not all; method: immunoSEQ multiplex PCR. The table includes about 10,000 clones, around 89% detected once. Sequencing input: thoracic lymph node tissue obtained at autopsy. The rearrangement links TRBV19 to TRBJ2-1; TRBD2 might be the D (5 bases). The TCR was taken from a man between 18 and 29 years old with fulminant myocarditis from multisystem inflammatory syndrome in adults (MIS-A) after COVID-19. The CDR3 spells CASSIGGYDNEQFF. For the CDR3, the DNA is TGTGCCAGTAGTATAGGAGGGTATGACAATGAGCAGTTCTTC.